This T cell receptor (beta chain) derives from a study of T cell repertoires in aging, cancer and after chemotherapy. Findings and limits, study-wide: Loss of evenness, beyond lost richness, contributed to age-related TCR diversity decline in cancer patients. These repertoire data do not allow conclusions about immunological memory after chemotherapy.

The template was genomic DNA from peripheral blood, not RNA. Rearranged V-D-J TRB sequences were amplified with a mixed TRB-A/B primer pool. From the multiplex PCR reads, TCRdb called clonotypes with MiXCR, one entry per CDR3 protein. The sample holds 7,500 or so distinct CDR3 sequences, 35% to 45% seen once. V trimming: 3 bases; J trimming: 4 bases; junction bases outside the gene matches: 2. The V gene's germline CDR1 is MNHNS and CDR2 SASEGT. The CDR3 loop spans 15 amino acids. Note on this clonotype: Its antigen is unidentified.

The specimen was blood. This TCR was recovered from a human donor in good health. The chain carries TRBV6-1 and TRBJ2-3; 12 nucleotides agree with TRBD2. CDR3 nucleotides: TGTGCCAGCAGTGAGACTAGCGGGGGCGCAGATACGCAGTATTTT. Protein product: CASSETSGGADTQYF.